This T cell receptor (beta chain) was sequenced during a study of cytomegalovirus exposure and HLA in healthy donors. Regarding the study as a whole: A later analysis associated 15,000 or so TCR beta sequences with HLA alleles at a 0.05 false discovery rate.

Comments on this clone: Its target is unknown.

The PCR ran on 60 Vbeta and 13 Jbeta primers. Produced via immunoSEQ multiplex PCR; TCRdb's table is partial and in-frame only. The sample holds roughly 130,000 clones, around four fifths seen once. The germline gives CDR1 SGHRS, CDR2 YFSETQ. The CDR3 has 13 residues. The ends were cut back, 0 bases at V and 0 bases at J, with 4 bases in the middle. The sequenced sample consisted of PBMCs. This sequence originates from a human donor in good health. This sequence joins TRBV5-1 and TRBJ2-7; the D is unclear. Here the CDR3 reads CASSLGRSYEQYF. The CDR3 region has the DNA TGCGCCAGCAGCTTGGGTCGCTCCTACGAGCAGTACTTC.